The next 20 T cell receptor beta chains were all read from a single sample in a study of Ad26.COV2.S vaccination and SARS-CoV-2 variants. As to treatment: around 19 received Ad26.COV2.S at low or high dose, single or two shots; 5 received placebo; per-sample allocation not given. Material that was analyzed had been drawn on day 63 after the first vaccine or placebo injection. Profiled with immunoSEQ multiplex PCR; TCRdb holds only in-frame clones, not every one. The repertoire holds about 480,000 clones, about 83% seen once, with over 10% in the top ten. This sample comprised peripheral blood, obtained in a trial of Ad26.COV2.S vaccine versus placebo. These receptors all stem from a person aged 18-60 years who received the Ad26.COV2.S COVID-19 vaccine or a placebo.

The chain links TRBV7-2 to TRBJ1-2; D not resolved. Trimming pared 8 bases from V and 5 bases from J, leaving 9 bases between. From germline, CDR1 is SGHTA and CDR2 FQGNSA. The CDR3 is 11 amino acids. CDR3: CASRESYGYTF. CDR3 sequence (DNA): TGTGCCAGCCGCGAGAGTTATGGCTACACCTTC.

The V call is TRBV5-6, the J call TRBJ2-7, with D hard to call. The V end was cut by 1 base, the J end by 7 bases, with 9 bases between. Germline assignment: CDR1 SGHDT and CDR2 YYEEEE. CDR3 length equals 12 residues. CDR3 protein: CASSLKSKEQYF. In DNA form, the CDR3 reads TGTGCCAGCAGCTTGAAGAGTAAAGAGCAGTACTTC.

The V gene is TRBV24-1, the J gene TRBJ1-1, with D maybe TRBD1 (5 bases). The CDR3 has 13 amino acids. Germline V CDR1 and CDR2: KGHDR, SFDVKD. The V end lost 8 bases, the J end lost 4 bases, and 13 bases lay between the germline ends. CDR3 nucleotide sequence: TGTGCCACCAAGGGACTAGGTGGCACTGAAGCTTTCTTT. Amino acids: CATKGLGGTEAFF.

The rearrangement joins TRBV7-2 to TRBJ1-1, with D maybe TRBD1 (6 bases). Germline lookup yields CDR1 SGHTA and CDR2 FQGNSA. The CDR3 extends over 14 amino acids. Trimming took off 5 bases at V and 3 bases at J, with 13 bases between the two ends. The CDR3 DNA sequence: TGTGCCAGCAGCGAACGAGGGGGATACACTGAAGCTTTCTTT. Protein: CASSERGGYTEAFF.

This clone was seen once. This chain joins TRBV4-1 and TRBJ1-3; TRBD1 matches at 8 bases. The CDR3 loop spans 14 amino acids. V gave up 3 bases and J gave up 2 bases; unmatched junction bases: 0. Germline V gene sequence: CDR1 MGHRA, CDR2 YSYEKL. This CDR3 is CASSQTGAGNTIYF. CDR3 nucleotides: TGCGCCAGCAGCCAGACAGGGGCTGGAAACACCATATATTTT.

The gene calls are TRBV2 and TRBJ1-5; D perhaps matches TRBD1 (5 bases). Per the germline V gene, CDR1 is SNHLY and CDR2 is FYNNEI. This CDR3 has 15 amino acids. Trimming took 9 bases from V and 7 from J, leaving 22 bases between them. CDR3 DNA: TGTGCCAGTGGGTCCGGGGACGCAAAGTTGCAGCCCCAGCATTTT. Protein: CASGSGDAKLQPQHF.

The V gene is TRBV5-4, the J gene TRBJ2-3; no reliable D call. The CDR3 has 13 amino acids. V was pared by 7 bases and J by 5 bases, with 14 bases between. CDR1 and CDR2 (germline): SGHNT, YYREEE (reference sequence). Here the CDR3 DNA reads TGTGCCAGCGTGGTGGACGGTGGAGATACGCAGTATTTT. This codes for CASVVDGGDTQYF.

J is TRBJ2-2 and V is TRBV7-6; 12 bases agree with TRBD1. Germline V CDR1 and CDR2: SGHVS, FNYEAQ. The CDR3 contains 16 residues. V gave up 5 bases and J gave up 6 bases; unmatched junction bases: 7. The CDR3 loop is CASSRGQGASAGELFF. The DNA of the CDR3 is TGTGCCAGCAGCCGGGGACAGGGGGCTTCGGCCGGGGAGCTGTTTTTT. The full variable domain, completed using reference TRBV7-6 and TRBJ2-2, is GAGVSQSPRYKVTKRGQDVALRCDPISGHVSLYWYRQALGQGPEFLTYFNYEAQQDKSGLPNDRFSAERPEGSISTLTIQRTEQRDSAMYRCASSRGQGASAGELFFGEGSRLTVL.

The rearrangement links TRBV5-1 to TRBJ2-5, with TRBD2 identical over 7 bases. Germline V gives CDR1 SGHRS, CDR2 YFSETQ. V lost 4 bases, J lost 6 bases, and 12 bases stayed unmatched. The length of the CDR3 is 15 residues. The CDR3 region has the DNA TGCGCCAGCAGCCTAATAGCGGGCGGATCCAAGACCCAGTACTTC. It translates to CASSLIAGGSKTQYF.

With regard to this clone: At one end, the junction sequence differs from germline, possibly due to a read error. V and J are TRBV7-7 and TRBJ2-5, with 7 bases that match TRBD2. Germline V lookup: CDR1 SSHAT, CDR2 FNYEAQ (reference sequence). CDR3 length equals 14 residues. The CDR3 DNA reads as TGTGCTAGCAGCTTAGCGGGCAGGCAAGAGACCCAGTACTTC. Its translation is CASSLAGRQETQYF.

V is TRBV7-8 and J is TRBJ1-1; D is ambiguous. This CDR3 is 15 amino acids long. The germline V and J ends were trimmed by 4 bases and 0 bases, with 12 bases remaining between them. Germline V gene sequence: CDR1 SGHVS, CDR2 FQNEAQ. CDR3 sequence reads: CASSYRRGLNTEAFF. The CDR3 DNA reads TGTGCCAGCAGCTATAGACGTGGGTTGAACACTGAAGCTTTCTTT.

The chain recombines TRBV27 with TRBJ2-3, with 10 positions matching TRBD1. Germline assignment: CDR1 MNHEY and CDR2 SMNVEV (reference sequence). Losses at the gene ends were 8 bases for V and 4 bases for J; bases not matched to a gene: 9. CDR3 length: 15 amino acids. This CDR3 reads CASARRDRGPDTQYF. The CDR3 DNA is TGTGCCAGCGCACGCCGGGACAGGGGACCAGATACGCAGTATTTT.

This sequence joins TRBV7-8 and TRBJ1-3; TRBD1 matches 7 bases. There are 13 residues in the CDR3. With 5 bases clipped from V and 8 bases from J, the junction kept 6 bases outside the gene matches. Germline lookup yields CDR1 SGHVS and CDR2 FQNEAQ. CDR3 sequence: CASSPGGVDTIYF. The CDR3 coding sequence is TGTGCCAGCAGCCCAGGGGGGGTAGACACCATATATTTT.

V gene TRBV9 combines with J gene TRBJ1-3; D is ambiguous. In germline, CDR1 is SGDLS, CDR2 YYNGEE. Trimming took off 0 bases at V and 0 bases at J, with 7 bases between the two ends. The CDR3 runs to 15 residues. Here the CDR3 DNA reads TGTGCCAGCAGCGTAGACAGCTACTCTGGAAACACCATATATTTT. Translated, it gives CASSVDSYSGNTIYF.

The chain has TRBV5-1 and TRBJ2-3, with D perhaps TRBD1 or TRBD2 (5 bases each). The CDR3 is made up of 13 amino acids. Germline lookup yields CDR1 SGHRS and CDR2 YFSETQ. V was clipped by 2 bases and J by 6 bases, with 10 bases between them. The CDR3 loop reads CASSFRRGDTQYF. CDR3 coding DNA: TGCGCCAGCAGCTTCCGCCGGGGCGATACGCAGTATTTT.

The chain combines TRBV2 with TRBJ2-1; 14 bases match TRBD2. This CDR3 has 17 residues. V was clipped by 7 bases and J by 1 base; unmatched bases: 6. The germline gives CDR1 SNHLY, CDR2 FYNNEI. DNA of the CDR3: TGTGCCAGCACCCGACTAGCGGGAGGGAGGTCCTACAATGAGCAGTTCTTC. Its protein is CASTRLAGGRSYNEQFF.

Concerning this clone itself: Other DNA variants within this sample encode the same CDR3. This chain links TRBV30 with TRBJ1-5; D is uncertain. This CDR3 has 13 residues. V was clipped by 5 bases and J by 0 bases, with 8 bases between them. From germline, CDR1 is GTSNPN and CDR2 SVGIG (reference sequence). CDR3 region: CAWSGDSNQPQHF. The DNA of the CDR3 is TGTGCCTGGTCCGGGGATAGCAATCAGCCCCAGCATTTT. Complete variable domain (other parts from reference TRBV30 and TRBJ1-5): SQTIHQWPATLVQPVGSPLSLECTVEGTSNPNLYWYRQAAGRGLQLLFYSVGIGQISSEVPQNLSASRPQDRQFILSSKKLLLSDSGFYLCAWSGDSNQPQHFGDGTRLSIL.

The DNA for the CDR3 is TGTGCCAGCAGCTCAAGACAGGGTTGGAACAATGAGCAGTTCTTC. Translation gives CASSSRQGWNNEQFF. This chain uses TRBV7-2 with TRBJ2-1, with 7 nucleotides matching TRBD1. Germline CDR1 and CDR2: SGHTA and FQGNSA. The junction had 8 bases not matched to a gene; V was cut back by 4 bases and J by 5 bases. The CDR3 runs 15 residues.

There are a few counts of this clone. The sample has other DNA sequences that encode this CDR3 too. J is TRBJ2-7 and V is TRBV29-1; D is ambiguous. Trimming pared 0 bases from V and 3 bases from J, leaving 3 bases between. The CDR3 has 11 amino acids. Germline V gene sequence: CDR1 SQVTM, CDR2 ANQGSEA. The CDR3 DNA reads as TGCAGCGTTGAAGAAGTCTACGAGCAGTACTTC. Translated, it gives CSVEEVYEQYF.

Many counts were recorded for this clone. The V call is TRBV24-1, the J call TRBJ1-2; D remains ambiguous. With 3 bases removed from V and 2 bases from J, the gap between germline ends came to 9 bases. This CDR3 has 14 amino acids. Germline CDR1 and CDR2: KGHDR and SFDVKD. The CDR3 loop reads CATSDPDGNYGYTF. The CDR3 coding sequence is TGTGCCACCAGTGATCCCGACGGAAACTATGGCTACACCTTC.